This TCR beta chain was found in a study of cytomegalovirus exposure and HLA in healthy donors. Trimming removed 6 bases from V and 4 bases from J; junction bases left unmatched: 12. Germline loops: CDR1 SQVTM, CDR2 ANQGSEA. CDR3 size: 15 residues. Remarks on this clone: Its matching antigen is unknown.

Findings and caveats of the study: Among TCR sequences, most were rare, though some public TCRs appeared in many donors. Among immune exposure information, only CMV serostatus was available.

Use of 60 Vbeta and 13 Jbeta primers characterized the PCR. Here immunoSEQ multiplex PCR was the method, and the copy in TCRdb shows in-frame clones only, minus some. This sample carries more than 75,000 clones, 60% to 80% of them seen once, and the ten largest clones take about 6%. The V and J genes are TRBV29-1 and TRBJ2-7, with 10 bases fitting TRBD2. The sequenced sample consisted of PBMCs. This receptor was identified in a woman aged 50 to 65 in good health and CMV-seropositive. CDR3: CSVTKLAGNRYEQYF. The CDR3 DNA reads TGCAGCGTCACAAAACTAGCGGGAAACCGTTACGAGCAGTACTTC.